This entry lists 17 T cell receptor beta chains sequenced from one sample in a study of cytomegalovirus exposure and HLA in healthy donors. The PCR contained 60 Vbeta and 13 Jbeta primers. Some clones are missing from TCRdb's copy, which holds only in-frame ones; the method was immunoSEQ multiplex PCR. The sample contains about 200,000 clones, 60% to 80% of which appear only once. The sample comprised PBMCs. The receptors here all came from a woman in her twenties or thirties in good health and CMV-seronegative.

The rearrangement links TRBV6-6 to TRBJ2-3, with D perhaps TRBD1 (6 bases). The V and J ends lost 2 bases and 0 bases respectively, with 9 bases between them. The germline V gene has CDR1 MNHNY and CDR2 SVGAGI (reference sequence). The CDR3 is 15 amino acids. The CDR3 loop reads CASSYGGASTDTQYF. The CDR3 DNA is TGTGCCAGCAGTTACGGGGGCGCCAGCACAGATACGCAGTATTTT.

A few counts support this clone. The chain links TRBV5-6 to TRBJ2-7; 8 bases line up with TRBD1. The CDR3 is 13 amino acids. Unmatched junction bases numbered 4, after V lost 4 bases and J lost 4 bases. Germline V lookup: CDR1 SGHDT, CDR2 YYEEEE. In DNA form, the CDR3 reads TGTGCCAGCAGCCCAGGGGGCCAATACGAGCAGTACTTC. It is translated as CASSPGGQYEQYF.

The chain has TRBV5-1 and TRBJ2-5, with TRBD1 as a possible D gene (5 bases). With the DNA end fitting TRBJ2-7 better, the J assignment may be wrong. Germline V gives CDR1 SGHRS, CDR2 YFSETQ. The CDR3 sequence is 17 residues long. This chain's CDR3 is CASSFQHGQGGSYEQYF. CDR3 in DNA: TGCGCCAGCAGCTTCCAGCATGGGCAGGGCGGCTCCTACGAGCAGTACTTC.

CDR3 protein: CASSAGGTREKLFF. CDR3 bases: TGTGCCAGCAGCGCGGGAGGGACTAGGGAAAAACTGTTTTTT. This sequence joins TRBV9 and TRBJ1-4, with D maybe TRBD1 (5 bases). Trimming left V 3 bases short and J 8 bases short, with 14 bases between. The germline CDR1 and CDR2 sequences are SGDLS and YYNGEE. This CDR3 has 14 residues. The full variable domain, its missing parts supplied by reference TRBV9 and TRBJ1-4, is DSGVTQTPKHLITATGQRVTLRCSPRSGDLSVYWYQQSLDQGLQFLIQYYNGEERAKGNILERFSAQQFPDLHSELNLSSLELGDSALYFCASSAGGTREKLFFGSGTQLSVL.

CDR3 nucleotides: TGCAGCGTTGAAGAGGGACAGGGGGCGCGGGGCTACACCTTC. Its translation: CSVEEGQGARGYTF. J is TRBJ1-2 and V is TRBV29-1; 12 nucleotides line up with TRBD1. Germline CDR1 and CDR2: SQVTM and ANQGSEA. J was trimmed by 8 bases and V by 0 bases; bases with no gene match: 4. This CDR3 region has 14 residues.

This chain connects TRBV19 to TRBJ2-7, with 9 bases matching TRBD1. The V gene's germline CDR1 is LNHDA and CDR2 SQIVND (reference sequence). The V and J ends lost 3 bases and 3 bases, in that order; junction bases with no gene match: 9. This CDR3 contains 16 residues. The CDR3 DNA reads as TGTGCCAGTAGTATTCACCCCGGGACAGGGCTCTACGAGCAGTACTTC. It yields the protein CASSIHPGTGLYEQYF. Full variable domain (rest looked up from reference TRBV19 and TRBJ2-7): DGGITQSPKYLFRKEGQNVTLSCEQNLNHDAMYWYRQDPGQGLRLIYYSQIVNDFQKGDIAEGYSVSREKKESFPLTVTSAQKNPTAFYLCASSIHPGTGLYEQYFGPGTRLTVT.

CDR3 residues: CATLETGGSNQPQHF. The CDR3 DNA reads as TGTGCCACCTTAGAGACGGGAGGGAGCAATCAGCCCCAGCATTTT. This chain connects TRBV27 to TRBJ1-5; D ambiguous. Trimming removed 10 bases at V and 1 base at J, with 17 bases between. Germline V gene lookup returns CDR1 MNHEY and CDR2 SMNVEV (reference sequence). The CDR3 loop spans 15 amino acids.

The chain has TRBV10-3 and TRBJ2-7; 10 nucleotides agree with TRBD1. The trim removed 0 bases at V and 6 bases at J, leaving 17 bases unmatched. The CDR3 is 19 residues long. Germline lookup yields CDR1 ENHRY and CDR2 SYGVKD. The CDR3 DNA reads as TGTGCCATCAGTGAGTCGCGATATGGACCGGGACAGGGGATGCGCGAGCAGTACTTC. It is translated as CAISESRYGPGQGMREQYF.

This clone was picked up one time. DNA for the CDR3: TGTGCCAGCAGTTTAGTGGGACAGTACGAAAAACTGTTTTTT. This translates into CASSLVGQYEKLFF. The chain joins TRBV28 to TRBJ1-4; 7 nucleotides line up with TRBD1. V shed 2 bases, J shed 8 bases, and the junction held 5 bases outside the gene matches. The CDR3 has 14 residues. CDR1 and CDR2 (germline): MDHEN, SYDVKM.

The rearrangement links TRBV4-2 to TRBJ1-5; D remains unclear. This CDR3 is built from 12 residues. Looked up from germline, CDR1 is LGHNA and CDR2 is YNFKEQ. Trimming stripped 1 base from V and 9 bases from J, with 7 bases between. This chain's CDR3 is CASSQGGLPQHF. Written as DNA, the CDR3 is TGTGCCAGCAGCCAAGGCGGCCTGCCCCAGCATTTT.

This chain links TRBV7-8 with TRBJ2-5; TRBD2 is a possible D gene (5 bases). With the DNA end fitting TRBJ2-7 better, the J assignment may be wrong. The CDR3 is 15 residues long. In germline, CDR1 is SGHVS, CDR2 FQNEAQ. In DNA form, the CDR3 reads TGTGCCAGCAGCTTAGCTCGGAGGTCCTCCTACGAGCAGTACTTC. Its protein is CASSLARRSSYEQYF.

The chain employs TRBV6-4 and TRBJ2-1; D is possibly TRBD1 (6 bases). This CDR3 contains 15 residues. V dropped 2 bases and J dropped 4 bases, with 12 bases sitting between them. Germline CDR1 and CDR2: MRHNA and SNTAGT. CDR3 region: CASSDPQRGYNEQFF. Here the CDR3 DNA reads TGTGCCAGCAGTGACCCTCAAAGGGGGTACAATGAGCAGTTCTTC.

The gene calls are TRBV2 and TRBJ2-7; 9 nucleotides match TRBD2. With V trimmed by 10 bases and J by 4 bases, 5 bases remained unmatched. The CDR3 length is 12 residues. Per germline, CDR1 SNHLY and CDR2 FYNNEI. CDR3 sequence reads: CATTSGNYEQYF. The DNA for the CDR3 is TGTGCCACGACTAGCGGAAATTACGAGCAGTACTTC.

This sequence joins TRBV2 and TRBJ1-2, with TRBD1 matching 7 bases. The J segment lost 4 bases and the V segment lost 11 bases, leaving 7 bases of the junction unmatched. Germline CDR1 and CDR2: SNHLY and FYNNEI. The CDR3 is made up of 12 amino acids. This CDR3 is CAGRQGLYGYTF. The CDR3 nucleotides are TGTGCCGGGAGACAGGGTCTCTATGGCTACACCTTC.

The chain carries TRBV2 and TRBJ1-2, with TRBD1 as a possible D gene (5 bases). Germline CDR1 reads SNHLY; CDR2 reads FYNNEI. V was pared by 2 bases and J by 2 bases, with 18 bases between. The CDR3 consists of 17 residues. Here the CDR3 DNA reads TGTGCCAGCAGTGAATCGGGGACTACTTGGGGAAACTATGGCTACACCTTC. This gives the protein CASSESGTTWGNYGYTF.

This clone turned up a few times. This sequence joins TRBV5-1 and TRBJ2-1; the match to TRBD2 covers 8 bases. There are 16 residues in the CDR3. The V and J ends lost 0 bases and 6 bases, in that order; junction bases with no gene match: 8. The germline gives CDR1 SGHRS, CDR2 YFSETQ. The CDR3 nucleotides are TGCGCCAGCAGCTTGGCCAGGGGACTAGTACTCAATGAGCAGTTCTTC. Translation: CASSLARGLVLNEQFF.

V is TRBV7-9 and J is TRBJ1-4; 8 bases agree with TRBD1. This CDR3 comprises 15 residues. V lost 3 bases to trimming and J lost 4 bases; unmatched junction nucleotides: 4. Per germline, CDR1 SEHNR and CDR2 FQNEAQ (reference sequence). CDR3 sequence (DNA): TGTGCCAGCAGCTTCCGGACAGGGCTTAATGAAAAACTGTTTTTT. Translated: CASSFRTGLNEKLFF.